The rows below give T cell receptor beta chains drawn from one sample of a study of CD8+CD57+ T cells in acquired aplastic anemia. Via MiXCR, TCRdb re-called the reads, giving one row per CDR3 protein. The sample has about 400,000 distinct CDR3 sequences; 65% to 80% are singletons. Sequenced input: sorted CD4+, CD8+, or CD8+CD57+ T cells (not recorded which) from PBMCs. Receptors originate from a human donor in good health, serving as a control. The CDR3 runs from the conserved cysteine through the conserved F or W. A D gene is named only where the DNA matches it firmly. A clone size is listed for some rows: how often the clone was seen (once, few, many), or a class if it is expanded.

j_call	clone_size	v_call	d_call	cdr3_aa	cdr3_nt
TRBJ2-1	-	TRBV11-1	-	CARSGEGEDEQFF	TGTGCCAGGAGCGGCGAGGGGGAGGATGAGCAGTTCTTC
TRBJ1-2	-	TRBV7-2	-	CASSLGGGPLAYKF	TGTGCCAGCAGCTTAGGCGGAGGGCCGTTGGCCTACAAGTTC
TRBJ2-3	many	TRBV7-8	TRBD2	CASSLVGTGTSGGASTDTQYF	TGTGCCAGCAGCTTAGTAGGCACCGGGACTAGCGGGGGGGCTAGCACAGATACGCAGTATTTT
TRBJ1-1	-	TRBV7-2	-	CASSFEGLSTHPHF	TGTGCCAGCAGCTTCGAGGGATTGAGTACACACCCTCACTTT
TRBJ1-2	-	TRBV9	-	CASSGQGRANYGYTF	TGTGCCAGCAGCGGCCAGGGGAGGGCTAACTATGGCTACACCTTC
TRBJ2-1	many	TRBV2	-	CASSDRQGGGPQFF	TGTGCCAGCAGTGACAGACAGGGAGGGGGACCGCAGTTCTTC
TRBJ1-6	-	TRBV7-3	-	CASMSHTPSCSEQHF	TGTGCCAGCATGAGCCACACACCATCATGTTCTGAGCAGCACTTT
TRBJ2-1	-	TRBV20-1	-	CSASKPSANNEQFF	TGCAGTGCTAGCAAGCCTAGCGCAAACAATGAGCAGTTCTTC
TRBJ2-3	few	TRBV11-1	-	CASRATPRSPSTDTQYF	TGTGCCAGCCGCGCAACACCCCGGTCCCCGAGCACAGATACGCAGTATTTT
TRBJ2-7	once	TRBV20-1	-	CSATDGDYLQYF	TGCAGTGCCACGGACGGAGACTACTTGCAGTACTTC
TRBJ1-2	many	TRBV30	TRBD1	CAWGDSNYGYTF	TGTGCCTGGGGGGACAGCAACTATGGCTACACCTTC
TRBJ2-2	-	TRBV11-3	-	CASSFSSPRYGELFF	TGTGCCAGCAGCTTCAGCAGCCCCAGGTACGGGGAGCTGTTTTTT
TRBJ1-5	-	TRBV7-3	-	CASGLPWHQHF	TGTGCCAGTGGCTTACCATGGCACCAGCATTTT
TRBJ1-1	-	TRBV29-1	-	CSVPAAGGNEAFF	TGCAGCGTTCCGGCAGCAGGCGGCAATGAAGCTTTCTTT
TRBJ2-3	many	TRBV6-4	-	CASSKEGELDTQYF	TGTGCCAGCAGCAAAGAAGGGGAATTGGATACGCAGTATTTT
TRBJ2-3	-	TRBV19	-	CATSATGLTNTQYF	TGTGCCACCAGCGCAACAGGGCTGACGAATACGCAGTATTTT
TRBJ2-5	-	TRBV7-2	-	CASSTTWYEQYFGYF	-
TRBJ2-7	-	TRBV13	TRBD1	CASSRGQVSSYEQYF	TGTGCCAGCAGCCGGGGACAGGTGAGCTCCTACGAGCAGTACTTC
TRBJ1-1	many	TRBV20-1	-	CSAPAYPSTEAFF	TGCAGTGCTCCCGCTTACCCGAGCACTGAAGCTTTCTTT
TRBJ2-1	many	TRBV5-1	-	CASSFGGGPSYEQFF	TGCGCCAGCAGCTTTGGGGGGGGCCCTTCGTATGAGCAGTTCTTC
TRBJ1-2	-	TRBV20-1	-	CSAGGLAGRDGYTF	TGCAGTGCTGGAGGTCTAGCGGGTAGGGATGGCTACACCTTC
TRBJ2-1	-	TRBV7-2	TRBD1	CASSLPGGRDNEQFF	TGTGCCAGCAGCTTGCCAGGGGGCCGCGACAATGAGCAGTTCTTC
TRBJ2-5	-	TRBV10-3	-	CAISESGTPQETQYF	TGTGCCATCAGTGAGTCCGGGACCCCCCAAGAGACCCAGTACTTC
TRBJ2-7	-	TRBV20-1	TRBD2	CSARARGGSYEQYF	TGCAGTGCTAGAGCGCGGGGGGGCTCGTACGAGCAGTACTTC
TRBJ2-7	-	TRBV7-2	-	CASSLESGPIYEQYF	TGCGCCAGCAGCTTGGAGTCAGGTCCGATCTACGAGCAGTACTTC
TRBJ2-6	-	TRBV7-3	-	CASNTGGAGANVLTF	TGTGCCAGCAATACCGGAGGGGCCGGGGCCAACGTCCTGACTTTC
TRBJ2-7	-	TRBV12-3/TRBV12-4	TRBD1	CASSFGAGGYEQYF	TGTGCCAGCAGTTTTGGTGCAGGGGGCTACGAGCAGTACTTC
TRBJ1-5	-	TRBV5-1	-	CASSFEGESIQPQHF	TGCGCCAGCAGCTTTGAGGGGGAGAGCATTCAGCCCCAGCATTTT
TRBJ1-5	-	TRBV7-8	-	CASSLAGPSPYSNQPQHF	TGTGCCAGCAGCTTAGCCGGGCCATCCCCGTATAGCAATCAGCCCCAGCATTTT